The T cell receptor (beta chain) described here comes from a study of T-cell memory formation after mild COVID-19. The V end was cut by 2 bases, the J end by 4 bases, with 27 bases between. There are 20 residues in the CDR3. Germline CDR1 and CDR2: DFQATT and SNEGSKA (reference sequence). 5'RACE, which relied on constant-segment primers, yielded TCR alpha and TCR beta cDNA libraries carrying sample barcodes and UMIs. TCRdb reprocessed the 5' RACE reads with MiXCR, giving one entry per CDR3 protein. The data contain 110,000 to 150,000 distinct CDR3 sequences, 14% to 15% of them singletons. The J gene is TRBJ2-6, the V gene TRBV20-1; the D gene is possibly TRBD1 (5 bases). Sequences were obtained from PBMCs or a T cell subset sorted from them (not recorded which). This sequence was found in an adult woman who had mild COVID-19 (a few samples of this study predate the infection). Cell type and time point are not known. The CDR3 is CSARTPSIMSMSGGANVLTF. In nucleotides, the CDR3 is TGCAGTGCTAGAACACCCTCAATAATGAGCATGTCAGGGGGGGCCAACGTCCTGACTTTC.